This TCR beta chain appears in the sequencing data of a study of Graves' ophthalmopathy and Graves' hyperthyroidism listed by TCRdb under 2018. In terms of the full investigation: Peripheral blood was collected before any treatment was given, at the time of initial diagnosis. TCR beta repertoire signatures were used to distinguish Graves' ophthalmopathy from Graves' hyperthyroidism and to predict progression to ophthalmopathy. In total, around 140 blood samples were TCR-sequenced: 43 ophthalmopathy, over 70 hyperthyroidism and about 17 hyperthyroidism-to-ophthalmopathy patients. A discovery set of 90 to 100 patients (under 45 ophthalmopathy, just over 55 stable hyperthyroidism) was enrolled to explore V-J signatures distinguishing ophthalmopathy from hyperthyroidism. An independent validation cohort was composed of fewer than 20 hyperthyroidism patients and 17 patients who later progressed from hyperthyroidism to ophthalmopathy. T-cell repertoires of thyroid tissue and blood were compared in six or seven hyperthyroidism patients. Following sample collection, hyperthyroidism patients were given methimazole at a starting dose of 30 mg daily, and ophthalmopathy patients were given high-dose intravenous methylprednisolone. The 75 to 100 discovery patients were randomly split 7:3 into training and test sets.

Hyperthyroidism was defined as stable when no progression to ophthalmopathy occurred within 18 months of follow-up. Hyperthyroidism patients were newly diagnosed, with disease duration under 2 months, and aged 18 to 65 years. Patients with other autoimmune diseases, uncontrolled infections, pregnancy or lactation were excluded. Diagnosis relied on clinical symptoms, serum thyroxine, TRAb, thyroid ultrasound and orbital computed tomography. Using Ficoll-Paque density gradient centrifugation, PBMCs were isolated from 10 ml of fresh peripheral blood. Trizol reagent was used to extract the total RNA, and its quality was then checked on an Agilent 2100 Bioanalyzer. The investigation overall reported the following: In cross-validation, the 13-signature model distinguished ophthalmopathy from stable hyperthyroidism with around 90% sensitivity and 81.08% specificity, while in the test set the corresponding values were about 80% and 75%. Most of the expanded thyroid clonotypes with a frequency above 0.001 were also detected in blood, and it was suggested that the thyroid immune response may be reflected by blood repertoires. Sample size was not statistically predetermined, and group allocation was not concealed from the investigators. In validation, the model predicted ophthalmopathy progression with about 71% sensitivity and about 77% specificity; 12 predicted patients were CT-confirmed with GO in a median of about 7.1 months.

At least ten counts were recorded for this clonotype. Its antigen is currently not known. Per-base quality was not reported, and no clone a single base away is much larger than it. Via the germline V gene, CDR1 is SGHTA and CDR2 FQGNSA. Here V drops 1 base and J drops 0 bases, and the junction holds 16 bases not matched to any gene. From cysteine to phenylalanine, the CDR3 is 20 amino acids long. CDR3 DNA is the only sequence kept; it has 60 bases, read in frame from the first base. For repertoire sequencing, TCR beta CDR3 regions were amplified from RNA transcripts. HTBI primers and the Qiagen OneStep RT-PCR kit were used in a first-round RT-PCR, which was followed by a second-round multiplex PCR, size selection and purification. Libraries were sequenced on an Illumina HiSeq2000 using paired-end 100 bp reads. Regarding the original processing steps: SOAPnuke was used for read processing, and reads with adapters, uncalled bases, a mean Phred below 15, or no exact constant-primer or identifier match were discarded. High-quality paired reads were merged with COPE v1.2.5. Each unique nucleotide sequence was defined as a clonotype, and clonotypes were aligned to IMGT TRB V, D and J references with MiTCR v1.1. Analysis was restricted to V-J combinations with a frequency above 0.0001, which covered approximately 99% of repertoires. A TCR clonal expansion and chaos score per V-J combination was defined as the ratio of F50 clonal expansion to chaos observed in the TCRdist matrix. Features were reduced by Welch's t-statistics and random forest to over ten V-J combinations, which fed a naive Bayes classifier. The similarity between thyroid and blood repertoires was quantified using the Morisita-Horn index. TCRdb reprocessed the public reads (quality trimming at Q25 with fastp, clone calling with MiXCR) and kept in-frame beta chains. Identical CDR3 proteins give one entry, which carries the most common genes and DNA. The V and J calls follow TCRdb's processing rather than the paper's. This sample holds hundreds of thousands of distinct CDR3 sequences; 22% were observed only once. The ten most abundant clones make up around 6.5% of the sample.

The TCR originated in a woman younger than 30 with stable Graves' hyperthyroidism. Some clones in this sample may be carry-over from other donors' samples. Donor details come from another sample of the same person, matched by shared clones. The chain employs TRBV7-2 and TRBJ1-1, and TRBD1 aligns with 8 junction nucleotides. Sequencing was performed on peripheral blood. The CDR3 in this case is CASSLGGTGFVRGVNTEAFF. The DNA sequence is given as TGTGCCAGCAGCTTAGGTGGGACAGGCTTTGTCAGGGGGGTGAACACTGAAGCTTTCTTT.